Below are 30 T cell receptor beta chains sequenced from a single sample in a study of shared clonotypes between healthy human individuals. Sequencing was performed with immunoSEQ multiplex PCR; in TCRdb, only in-frame clones are kept and a portion is missing. This table has 760,000 or so clones, just over 95% appearing once. Terminally differentiated effector memory CD45RA+ cells were left out of the naive CD8 fraction, which was CD45RO-negative and positively selected for CCR7. The specimen was naive CD8+ T cells sorted from blood. The origin of the receptors is a man aged 30 to 39 in good health.

V gene TRBV11-2 combines with J gene TRBJ2-7; D is ambiguous. CDR1 is SGHAT, CDR2 FQNNGV, per germline. Deletions cut 1 base from V and 3 bases from J, with 7 bases between. This CDR3 has 13 residues. DNA of the CDR3: TGTGCCAGCAGCTTAGGGGTGGGCTACGAGCAGTACTTC. Its translation is CASSLGVGYEQYF.

This rearrangement joins TRBV7-6 to TRBJ1-2; D gene unclear. Germline loops: CDR1 SGHVS, CDR2 FNYEAQ. The CDR3 extends over 15 amino acids. V was clipped by 1 base and J by 10 bases, with 19 bases between them. Here the CDR3 DNA reads TGTGCCAGCAGCTTAGGCGAATGGTCATATACTGACTACACCTTC. It translates to CASSLGEWSYTDYTF.

The rearrangement links TRBV5-5 to TRBJ1-5; D is unresolved. V lost 0 bases to trimming and J lost 6 bases, with 4 bases between them. This CDR3 contains 12 residues. Per the germline V gene, CDR1 is SGHKS and CDR2 is YYEKEE (reference sequence). CDR3 sequence: CASSLVTQPQHF. In nucleotides, the CDR3 is TGTGCCAGCAGCTTGGTGACTCAGCCCCAGCATTTT.

The gene calls are TRBV11-2 and TRBJ2-5; D remains unclear. V was clipped by 3 bases and J by 3 bases, with 14 bases between them. Germline values: CDR1 SGHAT, CDR2 FQNNGV. The CDR3 length is 15 residues. As DNA, the CDR3 is TGTGCCAGCAGCTTGGCGGCAGACGAGAAAGAGACCCAGTACTTC. Its translation: CASSLAADEKETQYF.

This chain connects TRBV28 to TRBJ1-3, with no clear D. Germline loops: CDR1 MDHEN, CDR2 SYDVKM. V was pared by 5 bases and J by 6 bases, with 23 bases between. The CDR3 spans 17 residues. CDR3: CASSLGAHQVRENTIYF. The CDR3 bases are TGTGCCAGCAGTCTAGGTGCGCACCAGGTTAGAGAAAACACCATATATTTT.

J is TRBJ2-7 and V is TRBV10-1; D possibly corresponds to TRBD1 (6 bases). Germline V CDR1 and CDR2: WNHNN, SYGVQD (reference sequence). This CDR3 region has 15 residues. V was clipped by 8 bases and J by 6 bases, with 23 bases between them. The CDR3 is CASSPSAQGFREQYF. CDR3 nucleotide sequence: TGCGCCAGCTCCCCGTCGGCACAGGGATTCCGCGAGCAGTACTTC.

The V gene is TRBV29-1, the J gene TRBJ1-3, with D unresolved. V was shortened by 0 bases and J by 1 base, with 13 bases between the two germline ends. Germline CDR1 and CDR2: SQVTM and ANQGSEA. CDR3 length equals 16 residues. CDR3 sequence (DNA): TGCAGCGTTGAAGAAGGTAACAGCGAATCTGGAAACACCATATATTTT. Translation: CSVEEGNSESGNTIYF.

The rearrangement joins TRBV27 to TRBJ2-5; 7 nucleotides agree with TRBD2. From germline, CDR1 is MNHEY and CDR2 SMNVEV (reference sequence). With 6 bases clipped from V and 2 bases from J, the junction kept 3 bases outside the gene matches. This CDR3 is built from 13 residues. As DNA, the CDR3 is TGTGCCAGCAGGGGGGGGAGGCAAGAGACCCAGTACTTC. Translation: CASRGGRQETQYF.

V is TRBV7-9 and J is TRBJ2-4, with D perhaps matching TRBD1 (6 bases). This CDR3 has 16 residues. Per germline, CDR1 SEHNR and CDR2 FQNEAQ (reference sequence). V was clipped by 4 bases and J by 2 bases, with 15 bases between them. CDR3 DNA sequence: TGTGCCAGCAGCTCCCCCCCCGGGACAACCAAAAACATTCAGTACTTC. This translates into CASSSPPGTTKNIQYF.

The V and J genes are TRBV11-2 and TRBJ1-3; the D is unclear. Trimming took 6 bases from V and 3 from J, leaving 15 bases between them. The CDR3 totals 15 residues. Per the germline V gene, CDR1 is SGHAT and CDR2 is FQNNGV. CDR3 bases: TGTGCCAGCAGTCGGGCGGGGTTCCTTGGAAACACCATATATTTT. Its translation is CASSRAGFLGNTIYF. Combining the CDR3 with reference TRBV11-2 and TRBJ1-3 gives the whole variable domain EAGVAQSPRYKIIEKRQSVAFWCNPISGHATLYWYQQILGQGPKLLIQFQNNGVVDDSQLPKDRFSAERLKGVDSTLKIQPAKLEDSAVYLCASSRAGFLGNTIYFGEGSWLTVV.

This chain connects TRBV9 to TRBJ2-3; possible D gene TRBD1, 6 bases. CDR3 length: 15 residues. The germline gives CDR1 SGDLS, CDR2 YYNGEE. Between the trimmed V and J ends, which lost 1 base and 3 bases, there was a span of 12 bases. CDR3 sequence (DNA): TGTGCCAGCAGCGTATGGGGGCGCGGGACAGATACGCAGTATTTT. It translates to CASSVWGRGTDTQYF.

The chain combines TRBV14 with TRBJ1-4; 12 bases are shared with TRBD1. The V gene end was trimmed by 0 bases and the J gene end by 8 bases; junction bases not matched to a gene: 13. In germline, CDR1 is SGHDN, CDR2 FVKESK. CDR3 length: 19 residues. The CDR3 bases are TGTGCCAGCAGCCAAGACTATGGGACAGGGGGCTTCGTGTACGAAAAACTGTTTTTT. Encoded protein: CASSQDYGTGGFVYEKLFF.

A single count supports this clone. The chain is built from TRBV7-7 and TRBJ2-3, with D unclear. V was pared by 4 bases and J by 1 base, with 9 bases between. Germline CDR1 and CDR2: SSHAT and FNYEAQ (reference sequence). CDR3 length: 14 amino acids. CDR3 in amino acids: CASSSGMGTDTQYF. The CDR3 DNA reads TGTGCCAGCAGCTCAGGCATGGGCACAGATACGCAGTATTTT.

The chain joins TRBV5-5 to TRBJ1-1; TRBD1 is a possible D gene (5 bases). Deletions cut 0 bases from V and 1 base from J, with 10 bases between. CDR1 and CDR2 from the germline V gene are SGHKS and YYEKEE (reference sequence). This CDR3 spans 15 amino acids. This chain's CDR3 is CASSLAGGWNTEAFF. CDR3 DNA: TGTGCCAGCAGCTTGGCGGGGGGGTGGAACACTGAAGCTTTCTTT.

The chain combines TRBV6-6 with TRBJ2-3; the D is unclear. The CDR3 runs to 14 residues. Germline assignment: CDR1 MNHNY and CDR2 SVGAGI (reference sequence). V was clipped by 4 bases and J by 2 bases, with 10 bases between them. CDR3 coding DNA: TGTGCCAGCAGTTTGTCGGGTTTCACAGATACGCAGTATTTT. Its translation is CASSLSGFTDTQYF.

J is TRBJ1-1 and V is TRBV6-5, with 10 bases aligning to TRBD1. Germline assignment: CDR1 MNHEY and CDR2 SVGAGI. Trimming at V came to 5 bases and at J to 4 bases, leaving 7 bases not matched to a gene. The CDR3 is made up of 15 amino acids. For the CDR3, the DNA is TGTGCCAGCAGTACGGGACAGGGGACAGGCACTGAAGCTTTCTTT. This codes for CASSTGQGTGTEAFF.

The chain carries TRBV28 and TRBJ2-7; a possible D gene is TRBD2 (6 bases). Germline CDR1 MDHEN, CDR2 SYDVKM. V dropped 9 bases and J dropped 2 bases, with 20 bases sitting between them. This CDR3 has 15 residues. CDR3 nucleotide sequence: TGTGCCAGTGCCTCGCACTTAGCGGTGACCTACGAGCAGTACTTC. Protein: CASASHLAVTYEQYF.

The chain combines TRBV28 with TRBJ2-1; the match to TRBD2 covers 9 bases. The CDR3 length is 18 residues. Germline-derived CDR1 and CDR2 are MDHEN and SYDVKM. V trimming: 2 bases; J trimming: 5 bases; junction bases outside the gene matches: 13. As DNA, the CDR3 is TGTGCCAGCAGTTTAATCCTAGCTATTGCGGGAGGGAACAATGAGCAGTTCTTC. Translating it yields CASSLILAIAGGNNEQFF.

This chain links TRBV4-1 with TRBJ1-1; no clear D. Trimming shortened V by 7 bases and J by 0 bases, and 6 bases separated the two germline ends. Germline V gene lookup returns CDR1 MGHRA and CDR2 YSYEKL. The CDR3 covers 12 residues. The CDR3 protein is CASKGMNTEAFF. The CDR3 nucleotides read TGCGCCAGCAAGGGAATGAACACTGAAGCTTTCTTT.

This chain joins TRBV7-2 and TRBJ1-2; TRBD1 agrees at 7 bases. After removal of 2 bases from V and 0 bases from J, the junction contained 9 bases not matched to a gene. From germline, CDR1 is SGHTA and CDR2 FQGNSA. CDR3 length: 17 amino acids. The DNA of the CDR3 is TGTGCCAGCAGCTTACACGGCGGGGGGACAGCTAACTATGGCTACACCTTC. Its translation: CASSLHGGGTANYGYTF.

The gene calls are TRBV29-1 and TRBJ2-7; the D is unclear. The germline V and J ends were trimmed by 7 bases and 1 base, with 11 bases remaining between them. Germline lookup yields CDR1 SQVTM and CDR2 ANQGSEA. This CDR3 contains 12 residues. Here the CDR3 DNA reads TGCAGCGCCCAATTTGAATCCTACGAGCAGTACTTC. It is translated as CSAQFESYEQYF.

The V and J genes are TRBV10-3 and TRBJ2-3, with D possibly matching TRBD2 (6 bases). The CDR3 contains 17 residues. Trimming cost V 5 bases and J 1 base, with 19 bases left between them. Germline values: CDR1 ENHRY, CDR2 SYGVKD. DNA of the CDR3: TGTGCCATCAGTACCCGCGTTGGGAGGCAGGGCACAGATACGCAGTATTTT. Amino acids: CAISTRVGRQGTDTQYF.

This chain uses TRBV4-1 with TRBJ2-5; tentative D call: TRBD1 (5 bases). Between the trimmed V and J ends, which lost 0 bases and 5 bases, there was a span of 10 bases. This CDR3 spans 14 amino acids. The germline V gene encodes CDR1 MGHRA and CDR2 YSYEKL. The CDR3 DNA reads as TGCGCCAGCAGCCAAGAAGAAGGGGTGGAGACCCAGTACTTC. Its translation: CASSQEEGVETQYF.

CDR3 coding DNA: TGTGCCAGCAGCCAAGGGGACGGAGTCTATGGCTACACCTTC. Protein: CASSQGDGVYGYTF. J is TRBJ1-2 and V is TRBV14, with D possibly matching TRBD1 (5 bases). From germline, CDR1 is SGHDN and CDR2 FVKESK. V lost 1 base and J lost 4, with 10 bases in between. The CDR3 is 14 amino acids. Complete variable domain (other parts from reference TRBV14 and TRBJ1-2): EAGVTQFPSHSVIEKGQTVTLRCDPISGHDNLYWYRRVMGKEIKFLLHFVKESKQDESGMPNNRFLAERTGGTYSTLKVQPAELEDSGVYFCASSQGDGVYGYTFGSGTRLTVV.

The chain recombines TRBV27 with TRBJ1-1, with a tentative D call TRBD1 (5 bases). The CDR3 sequence is 15 residues long. Trimming cost V 0 bases and J 5 bases, with 13 bases left between them. The V gene's germline CDR1 is MNHEY and CDR2 SMNVEV (reference sequence). CDR3 sequence (DNA): TGTGCCAGCAGTTTATCCAGGGCCGTGAGGACTGAAGCTTTCTTT. Its protein is CASSLSRAVRTEAFF.

This chain joins TRBV7-9 and TRBJ2-7; either TRBD1 or TRBD2 may supply D (6 bases each). The CDR3 contains 15 residues. CDR1 is SEHNR, CDR2 FQNEAQ, per germline (reference sequence). The ends were cut back, 5 bases at V and 3 bases at J, with 17 bases in the middle. Here the CDR3 reads CASSPSPGAFYEQYF. CDR3 sequence (DNA): TGTGCCAGCAGCCCAAGCCCGGGGGCCTTCTACGAGCAGTACTTC.

This clone occurred once. The chain links TRBV4-2 to TRBJ1-1, with 7 bases that match TRBD1. In germline, CDR1 is LGHNA, CDR2 YNFKEQ. The CDR3 contains 13 residues. The junction had 3 bases not matched to a gene; V was cut back by 4 bases and J by 4 bases. In nucleotides, the CDR3 is TGTGCCAGCAGCCCAGGGACAGCCACTGAAGCTTTCTTT. Translated: CASSPGTATEAFF.

The rearrangement joins TRBV28 to TRBJ2-7; D gene ambiguous. CDR3 length: 11 amino acids. Per germline, CDR1 MDHEN and CDR2 SYDVKM. Trimming shortened V by 7 bases and J by 2 bases, and 6 bases separated the two germline ends. This CDR3 reads CASTSTYEQYF. CDR3 coding DNA: TGTGCCAGCACCTCTACCTACGAGCAGTACTTC.

This clone was counted between two and nine times. This chain connects TRBV6-6 to TRBJ2-1, with D perhaps TRBD2 (6 bases). This CDR3 has 14 residues. Trimming took 4 bases from V and 2 from J, leaving 9 bases between them. Germline lookup yields CDR1 MNHNY and CDR2 SVGAGI (reference sequence). The CDR3 spells CASSSGVAYNEQFF. CDR3 DNA sequence: TGTGCCAGCAGTTCGGGAGTCGCCTACAATGAGCAGTTCTTC.

V gene TRBV28 combines with J gene TRBJ2-7, with D maybe TRBD1 (6 bases). V lost 5 bases, J lost 3 bases, and 14 bases lay in between. Germline values: CDR1 MDHEN, CDR2 SYDVKM. The CDR3 is 14 residues long. The CDR3 reads CASSQGTSIYEQYF. CDR3 DNA sequence: TGTGCCAGCAGTCAGGGGACAAGCATCTACGAGCAGTACTTC.